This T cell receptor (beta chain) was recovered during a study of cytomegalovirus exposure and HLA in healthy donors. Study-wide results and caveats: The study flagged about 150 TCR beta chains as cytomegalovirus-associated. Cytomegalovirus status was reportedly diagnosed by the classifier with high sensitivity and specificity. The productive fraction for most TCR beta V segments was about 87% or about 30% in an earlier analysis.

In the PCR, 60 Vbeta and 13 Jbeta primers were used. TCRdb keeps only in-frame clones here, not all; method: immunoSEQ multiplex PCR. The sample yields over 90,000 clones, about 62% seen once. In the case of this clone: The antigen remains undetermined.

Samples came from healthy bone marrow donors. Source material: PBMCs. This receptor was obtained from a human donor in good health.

CDR3 region: CASSEKAWSGNTEAFF. CDR3 DNA: TGCGCCAGCAGTGAGAAGGCCTGGTCGGGGAACACTGAAGCTTTCTTT. The chain couples TRBV10-1 to TRBJ1-1; D remains ambiguous. Germline V gives CDR1 WNHNN, CDR2 SYGVQD (reference sequence). The CDR3 contains 16 residues. V lost 2 bases to trimming and J lost 1 base, with 14 bases between them.